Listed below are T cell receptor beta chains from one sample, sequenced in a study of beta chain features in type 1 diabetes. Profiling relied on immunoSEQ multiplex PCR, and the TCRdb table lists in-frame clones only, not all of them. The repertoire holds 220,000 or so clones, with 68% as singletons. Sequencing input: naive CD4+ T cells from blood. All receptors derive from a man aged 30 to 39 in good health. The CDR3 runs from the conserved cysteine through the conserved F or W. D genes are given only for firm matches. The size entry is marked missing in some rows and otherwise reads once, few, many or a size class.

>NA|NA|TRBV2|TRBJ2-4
TGTGCCAGCAGCGACTCAACAGGCGGCGTTCAGTACTTC
CASSDSTGGVQYF
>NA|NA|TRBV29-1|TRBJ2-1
TGCAGCGTTGAAGATCCCATGCAGTTCTTC
CSVEDPMQFF
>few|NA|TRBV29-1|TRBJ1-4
TGCAGCGCTAACGGGGCAACTAATGAAAAACTGTTTTTT
CSANGATNEKLFF
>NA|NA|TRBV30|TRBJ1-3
TGTGCCTGGAGCAGATCTGGAAACACCATATATTTT
CAWSRSGNTIYF
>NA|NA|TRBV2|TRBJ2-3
TGTGCCAGCAGTTTCAGGGGAATACCAACGGGCACAGATACGCAGTATTTT
CASSFRGIPTGTDTQYF
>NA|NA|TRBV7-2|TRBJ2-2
TGTGCCAGCAGCTTAGACAGCCCCACCGGGGAGCTGTTTTTT
CASSLDSPTGELFF
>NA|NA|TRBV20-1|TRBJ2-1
TGCAGTGCTTTCCAGGACAGACAGTTCTTC
CSAFQDRQFF
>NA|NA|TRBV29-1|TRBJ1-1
TGCAGCGTTGACGTACAGGCTCTTGAAGCTTTCTTT
CSVDVQALEAFF
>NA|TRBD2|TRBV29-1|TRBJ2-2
TGCAGCGGAGGGAGCGGGGCGACCGGGGAGCTGTTTTTT
CSGGSGATGELFF
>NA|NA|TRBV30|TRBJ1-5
TGTGCCTGGAGTGAGGGCTCGGGGCAGCCCCAGCATTTT
CAWSEGSGQPQHF
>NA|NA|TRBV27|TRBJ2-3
TGTGCCAGCAGTGCGCTCGGGGTGATCCGGACGCAGTATTTT
CASSALGVIRTQYF
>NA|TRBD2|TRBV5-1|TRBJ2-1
TGCGCCAGCTCCGGTGGAGCGGGAGGGCCGAATGAGCAGTTCTTC
CASSGGAGGPNEQFF
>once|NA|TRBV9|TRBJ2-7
TGTGCCAGCAGCGTAGTTGACAGAGGATACGAGCAGTACTTC
CASSVVDRGYEQYF
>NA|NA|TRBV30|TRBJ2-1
TGTGCCTGGAGTAGGAACTCCGCCTCAGTTGGCGATGAGCAGTTCTTC
CAWSRNSASVGDEQFF
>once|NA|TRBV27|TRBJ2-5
TGTGCCAGCAAAGCATCGCCGGGACTGGGGGAGACCCAGTACTTC
CASKASPGLGETQYF
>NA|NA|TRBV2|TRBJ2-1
TGTGCCAGCATGGGGGATAGCAATGAGCAGTTCTTC
CASMGDSNEQFF
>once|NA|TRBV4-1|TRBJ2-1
TGCGCCAGCACCCGGGTAAGGCCGAGCGGCTCCTACAATGAGCAGTTCTTC
CASTRVRPSGSYNEQFF
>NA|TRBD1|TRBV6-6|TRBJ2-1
TGTGCCAGCAGAAGCGACAGGGCAGTAGGCAATGAGCAGTTCTTC
CASRSDRAVGNEQFF
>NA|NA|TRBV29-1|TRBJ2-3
TGCAGCGTTGCCTCCGTCCTCACAGATACGCAGTATTTT
CSVASVLTDTQYF
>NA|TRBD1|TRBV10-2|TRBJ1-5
TGCGCCAGCAGGGACAGGGGCTTTCAGCCCCAGCATTTT
CASRDRGFQPQHF
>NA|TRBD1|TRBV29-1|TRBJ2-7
TGCAGCGTCCACGGGACAGGGGGCCTAAACGAGCAGTACTTC
CSVHGTGGLNEQYF
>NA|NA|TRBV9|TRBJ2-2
TGTGCCAGCAGCGTAAGGCTAGATAGGAAGAACACCGGGGAGCTGTTTTTT
CASSVRLDRKNTGELFF